This TCR beta chain stems from a study of early T cells in non-severe SARS-CoV-2 infection. This clonotype was seen a handful of times. Researchers attached unique molecular identifiers to individual cDNA molecules. TCRdb ran MiXCR on the 5' RACE reads and lists one entry per CDR3 protein. The sample lists over 55,000 distinct CDR3 sequences; roughly 10% were seen once. Trimming removed 3 bases from V and 11 bases from J, with 13 bases in between. The CDR3 length is 12 residues. In germline, CDR1 is SGHDN, CDR2 FVKESK. The sample consisted of whole blood. The chain recombines TRBV14 with TRBJ1-1, with D perhaps TRBD1 (6 bases). This TCR came from an adult who was a healthcare worker with PCR-confirmed SARS-CoV-2 infection or an uninfected control (not recorded which). The CDR3 DNA follows: TGTGCCAGCAGCCATGGGTTTGGACAGGCTTTCTTT. The encoded protein is CASSHGFGQAFF. The variable domain in full, completed from reference TRBV14 and TRBJ1-1, reads EAGVTQFPSHSVIEKGQTVTLRCDPISGHDNLYWYRRVMGKEIKFLLHFVKESKQDESGMPNNRFLAERTGGTYSTLKVQPAELEDSGVYFCASSHGFGQAFFGQGTRLTVV.